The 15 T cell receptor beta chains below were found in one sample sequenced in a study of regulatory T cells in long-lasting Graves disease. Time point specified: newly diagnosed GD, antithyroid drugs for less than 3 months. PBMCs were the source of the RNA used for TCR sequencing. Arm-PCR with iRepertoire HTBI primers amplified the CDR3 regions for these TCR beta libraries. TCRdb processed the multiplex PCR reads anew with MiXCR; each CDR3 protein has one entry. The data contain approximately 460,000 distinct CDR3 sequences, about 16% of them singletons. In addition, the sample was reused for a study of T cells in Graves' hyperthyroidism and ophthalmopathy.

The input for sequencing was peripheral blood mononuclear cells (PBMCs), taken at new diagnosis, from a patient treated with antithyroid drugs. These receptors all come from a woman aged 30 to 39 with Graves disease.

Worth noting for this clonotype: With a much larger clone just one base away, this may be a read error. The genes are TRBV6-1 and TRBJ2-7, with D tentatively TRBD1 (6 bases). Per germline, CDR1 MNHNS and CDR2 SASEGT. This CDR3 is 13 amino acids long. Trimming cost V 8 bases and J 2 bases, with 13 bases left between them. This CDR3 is CASGTGTTYEQYF. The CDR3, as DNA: TGTGCCAGCGGAACCGGGACAACCTACGAGCAGTACTTC.

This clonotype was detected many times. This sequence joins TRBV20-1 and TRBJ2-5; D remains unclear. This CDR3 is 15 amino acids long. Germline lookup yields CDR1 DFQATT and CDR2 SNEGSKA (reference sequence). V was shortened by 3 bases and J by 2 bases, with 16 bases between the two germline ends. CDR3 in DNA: TGCAGTGCTAGGTTGTCCTCGGACCTTCAAGAGACCCAGTACTTC. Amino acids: CSARLSSDLQETQYF.

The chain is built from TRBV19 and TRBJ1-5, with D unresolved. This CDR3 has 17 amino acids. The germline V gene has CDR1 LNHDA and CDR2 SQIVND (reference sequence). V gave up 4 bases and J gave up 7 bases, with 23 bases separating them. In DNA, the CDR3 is TGTGCCAGTAGTAGGTTCTTACAGTTAGCAATAGGACAGCCCCAGCATTTT. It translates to CASSRFLQLAIGQPQHF.

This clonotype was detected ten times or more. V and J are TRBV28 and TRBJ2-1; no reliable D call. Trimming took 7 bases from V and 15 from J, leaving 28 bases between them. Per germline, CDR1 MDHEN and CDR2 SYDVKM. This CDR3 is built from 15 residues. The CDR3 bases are TGTGCCAGCACTGAGTTGGCTGAAGTTGGTGCGCGTCTGTTCTTC. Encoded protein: CASTELAEVGARLFF.

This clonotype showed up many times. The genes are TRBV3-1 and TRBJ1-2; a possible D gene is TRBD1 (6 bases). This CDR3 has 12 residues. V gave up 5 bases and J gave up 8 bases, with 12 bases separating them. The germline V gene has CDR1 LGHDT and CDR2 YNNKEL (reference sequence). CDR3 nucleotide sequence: TGTGCCAGCAGCTCAACAGGGAGAGGCTACACCTTC. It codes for CASSSTGRGYTF.

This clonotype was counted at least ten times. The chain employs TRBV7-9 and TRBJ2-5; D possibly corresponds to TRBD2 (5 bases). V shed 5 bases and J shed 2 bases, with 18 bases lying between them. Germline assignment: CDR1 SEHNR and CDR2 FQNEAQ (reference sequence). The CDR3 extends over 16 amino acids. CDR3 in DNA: TGTGCCAGCAGCCCCGGTCCTGGCGGCGGGCAAGAGACCCAGTACTTC. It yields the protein CASSPGPGGGQETQYF.

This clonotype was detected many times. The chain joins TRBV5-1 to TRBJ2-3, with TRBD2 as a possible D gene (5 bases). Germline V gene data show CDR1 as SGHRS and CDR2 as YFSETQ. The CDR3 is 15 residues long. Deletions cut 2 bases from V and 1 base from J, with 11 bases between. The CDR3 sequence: CASSFSQRGTDTQYF. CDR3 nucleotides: TGCGCCAGCAGCTTTAGCCAGAGGGGCACAGATACGCAGTATTTT.

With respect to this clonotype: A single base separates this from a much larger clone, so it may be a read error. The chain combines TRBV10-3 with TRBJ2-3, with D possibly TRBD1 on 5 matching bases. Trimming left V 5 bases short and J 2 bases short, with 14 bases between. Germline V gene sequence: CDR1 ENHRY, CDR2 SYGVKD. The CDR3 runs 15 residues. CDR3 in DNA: TGTGCCATCAGTTCCAACGCGGACAACACAGATACGCAGTATTTT. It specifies CAISSNADNTDTQYF.

As DNA, the CDR3 is TGTGCCAGCAGTTTCGTTGGGCCCGGGAACTCTGGAAACACCATATATTTT. Encoded protein: CASSFVGPGNSGNTIYF. The chain has TRBV28 and TRBJ1-3; D remains unclear. The CDR3 sequence is 17 residues long. Germline V gives CDR1 MDHEN, CDR2 SYDVKM. The germline V and J ends were trimmed by 3 bases and 0 bases, with 15 bases remaining between them.

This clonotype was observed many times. CDR3 residues: CSARRGYEQYF. CDR3 DNA sequence: TGCAGTGCTAGACGGGGCTACGAGCAGTACTTC. J is TRBJ2-7 and V is TRBV20-1, with D tentatively TRBD2 (5 bases). The V end was cut by 2 bases, the J end by 3 bases, with 5 bases between. The germline V gene has CDR1 DFQATT and CDR2 SNEGSKA (reference sequence). The CDR3 totals 11 residues.

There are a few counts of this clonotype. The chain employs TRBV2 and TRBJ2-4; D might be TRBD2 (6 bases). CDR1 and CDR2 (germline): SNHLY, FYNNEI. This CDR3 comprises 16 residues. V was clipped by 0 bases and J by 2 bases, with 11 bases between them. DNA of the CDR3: TGTGCCAGCAGTGAAGCTGGGGCGGGGCCCAAAAACATTCAGTACTTC. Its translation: CASSEAGAGPKNIQYF.

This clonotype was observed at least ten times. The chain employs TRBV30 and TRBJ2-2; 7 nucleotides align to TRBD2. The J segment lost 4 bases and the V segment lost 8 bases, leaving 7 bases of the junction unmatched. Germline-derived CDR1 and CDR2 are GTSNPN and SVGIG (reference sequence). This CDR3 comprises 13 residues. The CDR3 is CAQPGRVTGELFF. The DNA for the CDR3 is TGTGCCCAACCTGGGAGGGTCACCGGGGAGCTGTTTTTT.

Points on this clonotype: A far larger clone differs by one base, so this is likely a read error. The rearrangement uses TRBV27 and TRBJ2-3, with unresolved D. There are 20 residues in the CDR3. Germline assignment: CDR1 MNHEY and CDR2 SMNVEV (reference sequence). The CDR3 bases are TGTGCCAGCAGACTGCTCAGCGTGACACCCCCCTTTGCGTTGAACACTGAAACTTTCTTT. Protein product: CASRLLSVTPPFALNTETFF.

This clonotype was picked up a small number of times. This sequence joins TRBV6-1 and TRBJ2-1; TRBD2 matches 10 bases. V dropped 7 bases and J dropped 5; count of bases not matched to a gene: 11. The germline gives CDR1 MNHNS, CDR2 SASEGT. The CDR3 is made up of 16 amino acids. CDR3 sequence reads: CASTPLTSGLDNEQFF. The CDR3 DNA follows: TGTGCCAGCACTCCTTTGACTAGCGGGTTAGACAATGAGCAGTTCTTC.

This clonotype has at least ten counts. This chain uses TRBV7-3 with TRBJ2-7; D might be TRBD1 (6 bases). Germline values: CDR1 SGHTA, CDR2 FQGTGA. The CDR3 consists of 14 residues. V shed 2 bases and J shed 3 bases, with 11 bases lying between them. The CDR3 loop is CASSLGIQGYEQYF. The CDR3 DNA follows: TGTGCCAGCAGCTTAGGGATACAGGGCTACGAGCAGTACTTC.